These 8 T cell receptor beta chains came from one sample sequenced in a study of T-cell reconstitution after alpha-beta-depleted transplantation in children (dated by TCRdb to about 2016). The sample's treatment or condition label is to be understood as: allogeneic hematopoietic cell transplantation with graft depleted of TCRalphabeta T cells and CD19 B cells. Library preparation was by PCR. For sequencing, an Illumina HiSeq 2500 was employed. TCR libraries were prepared with molecular barcoding, using unique molecular identifiers to normalize TCRbeta repertoire quantification. TCRdb trimmed public reads at Q25 via fastp, called clones via MiXCR and kept in-frame beta chains. Duplicate CDR3 protein sequences are folded into a single record with the most common DNA and genes. In this sample the table shows about 150,000 distinct CDR3 sequences, over 8.5% of which occur a single time. The ten largest clones capture roughly an eighth of the sample.

The sample was PBMCs, taken before TCRalphabeta/CD19-depleted stem cell transplant. The receptors originated from a boy between 2 and 15 years old with acute myeloid leukemia, due to receive a stem cell transplant.

This clonotype was counted many times. The rearrangement uses TRBV28 and TRBJ2-2; D call uncertain. Germline-derived CDR1 and CDR2 are MDHEN and SYDVKM. The CDR3 spans 15 residues. Between the trimmed V and J ends, which lost 7 bases and 2 bases, there was a span of 14 bases. CDR3 sequence reads: CASTLRPANTGELFF. In DNA, the CDR3 is TGTGCCAGCACCCTCCGCCCTGCCAACACCGGGGAGCTGTTTTTT.

In regard to this clonotype: This may come from a read error, since a much larger clone is one base off. J is TRBJ1-5 and V is TRBV20-1; 7 positions match TRBD1. The CDR3 consists of 15 residues. Germline V gives CDR1 DFQATT, CDR2 SNEGSKA (reference sequence). The V and J ends lost 5 bases and 1 base, in that order; junction bases with no gene match: 8. CDR3 bases: TGCAGTGCTTATACAGGGGCATGGAGCAATCAGCCCCAGCATTTT. Translated: CSAYTGAWSNQPQHF.

V gene TRBV18 combines with J gene TRBJ1-5; D may be TRBD1 (5 bases). Deletions cut 2 bases from V and 5 bases from J, with 13 bases between. The germline gives CDR1 KGHSH, CDR2 LQKENI. This CDR3 spans 15 amino acids. The DNA for the CDR3 is TGTGCCAGCTCACCATTGGGGGGGACCGATCAGCCCCAGCATTTT. Translating it yields CASSPLGGTDQPQHF. Variable domain in full (rest from reference TRBV18 and TRBJ1-5): NAGVMQNPRHLVRRRGQEARLRCSPMKGHSHVYWYRQLPEEGLKFMVYLQKENIIDESGMPKERFSAEFPKEGPSILRIQQVVRGDSAAYFCASSPLGGTDQPQHFGDGTRLSIL.

This clonotype was counted many times. The chain recombines TRBV20-1 with TRBJ1-5; TRBD1 matches at 7 bases. From germline, CDR1 is DFQATT and CDR2 SNEGSKA (reference sequence). V trimming: 5 bases; J trimming: 2 bases; junction bases outside the gene matches: 9. This CDR3 spans 15 amino acids. The CDR3 here is CSAYKTGKGNQPQHF. The CDR3 DNA reads as TGCAGTGCTTATAAGACAGGGAAAGGCAATCAGCCCCAGCATTTT.

In its sample, this clonotype was seen many times. The CDR3 protein is CASSLPGSPYEQYF. The DNA for the CDR3 is TGTGCCAGCAGCTTACCAGGGTCCCCCTACGAGCAGTACTTC. The V gene is TRBV7-9, the J gene TRBJ2-7; TRBD1 might be the D (5 bases). Germline loops: CDR1 SEHNR, CDR2 FQNEAQ (reference sequence). Between the trimmed V and J ends, which lost 2 bases and 2 bases, there was a span of 10 bases. The CDR3 is 14 amino acids.

In this sample, this clonotype turned up many times. V gene TRBV20-1 combines with J gene TRBJ2-1, with 10 bases lining up with TRBD1. In germline, CDR1 is DFQATT, CDR2 SNEGSKA (reference sequence). J was trimmed by 7 bases and V by 6 bases; bases with no gene match: 12. CDR3 size: 15 residues. The DNA of the CDR3 is TGCAGTGCAAGACAGGGGGCCGTTGCGAGGAATGAGCAGTTCTTC. This translates into CSARQGAVARNEQFF.

The sample holds many counts of this clonotype. The V call is TRBV28, the J call TRBJ2-1; D is undetermined. Looked up from germline, CDR1 is MDHEN and CDR2 is SYDVKM. The CDR3 consists of 12 residues. V was pared by 8 bases and J by 10 bases, with 15 bases between. CDR3: CASDNGVLEQFF. The CDR3 DNA reads TGTGCCAGCGATAACGGCGTCCTCGAGCAGTTCTTC.

This clonotype was observed many times. The genes are TRBV6-2 or TRBV6-3 and TRBJ2-1; TRBD2 matches at 9 bases. Germline trimming cut 6 bases from V and 0 bases from J; bases unmatched to any gene: 9. The germline V gene has CDR1 MNHEY and CDR2 SVGEGT. The CDR3 extends over 17 amino acids. DNA of the CDR3: TGTGCCAGCAGCCAGCCGACTAGCGGAGACTCCTACAATGAGCAGTTCTTC. Translating it yields CASSQPTSGDSYNEQFF.